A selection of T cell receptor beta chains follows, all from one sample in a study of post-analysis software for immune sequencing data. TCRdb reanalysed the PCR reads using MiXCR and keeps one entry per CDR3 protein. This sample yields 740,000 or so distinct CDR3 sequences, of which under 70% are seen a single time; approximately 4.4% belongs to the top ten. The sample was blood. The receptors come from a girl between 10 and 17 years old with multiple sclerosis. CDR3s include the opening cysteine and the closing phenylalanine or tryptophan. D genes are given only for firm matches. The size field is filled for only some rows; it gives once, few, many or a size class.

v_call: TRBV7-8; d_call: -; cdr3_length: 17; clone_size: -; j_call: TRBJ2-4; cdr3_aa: CASSLAETGTHKNIQYF; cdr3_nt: TGTGCCAGCAGCTTAGCGGAGACAGGAACTCACAAAAACATTCAGTACTTC
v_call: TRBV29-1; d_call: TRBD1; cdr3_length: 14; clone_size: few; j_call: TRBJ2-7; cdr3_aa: CSVSGQGASYEQYF; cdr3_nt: TGCAGCGTATCCGGACAGGGGGCTTCCTACGAGCAGTACTTC
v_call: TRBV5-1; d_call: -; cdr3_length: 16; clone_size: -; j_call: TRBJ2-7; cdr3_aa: CASRSRGADLMDEQYF; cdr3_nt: TGCGCCAGCAGAAGCAGGGGTGCCGATCTAATGGACGAGCAGTACTTC
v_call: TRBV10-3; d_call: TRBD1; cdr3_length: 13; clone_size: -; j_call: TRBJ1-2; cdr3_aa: CATLGQGRHGYTF; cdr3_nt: TGTGCCACCTTAGGACAGGGCCGGCATGGCTACACCTTC
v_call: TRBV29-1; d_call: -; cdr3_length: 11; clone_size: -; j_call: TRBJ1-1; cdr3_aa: CSGRAMAEAFF; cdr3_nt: TGCAGCGGCCGGGCGATGGCTGAAGCTTTCTTT
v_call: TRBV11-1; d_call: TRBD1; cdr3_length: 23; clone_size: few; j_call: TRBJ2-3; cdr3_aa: CASSLGSGTGTAQIGPSTDTQYF; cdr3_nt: TGTGCCAGCAGCTTAGGGTCGGGGACCGGGACAGCGCAAATCGGTCCTAGCACAGATACGCAGTATTTT
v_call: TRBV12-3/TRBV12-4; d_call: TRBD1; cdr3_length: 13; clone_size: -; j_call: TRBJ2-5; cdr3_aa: CVSSSTGPETQYF; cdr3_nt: TGTGTCAGCAGTTCGACAGGGCCCGAGACCCAGTACTTC
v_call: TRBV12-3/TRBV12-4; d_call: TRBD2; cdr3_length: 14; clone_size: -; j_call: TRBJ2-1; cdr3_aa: CASSQLAGGPEQFF; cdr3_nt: TGTGCCAGCAGCCAACTAGCGGGAGGGCCTGAGCAGTTCTTC
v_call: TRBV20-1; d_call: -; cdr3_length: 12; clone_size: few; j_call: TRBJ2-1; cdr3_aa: CSARARDNEQFF; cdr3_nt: TGCAGTGCTAGAGCTAGGGACAATGAGCAGTTCTTC
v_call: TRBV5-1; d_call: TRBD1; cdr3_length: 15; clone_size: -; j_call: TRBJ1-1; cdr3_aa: CASSDGRGQGLEAFF; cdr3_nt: TGCGCCAGCAGCGACGGGAGGGGGCAGGGCCTTGAAGCTTTCTTT
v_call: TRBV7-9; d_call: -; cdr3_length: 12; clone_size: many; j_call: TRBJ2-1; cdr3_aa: CASSSNYNEQFF; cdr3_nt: TGTGCCAGCAGCTCCAACTACAATGAGCAGTTCTTC
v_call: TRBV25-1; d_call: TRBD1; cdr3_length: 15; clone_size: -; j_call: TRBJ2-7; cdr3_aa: CASSAPPGGSYEQYF; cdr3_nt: TGTGCCAGCAGTGCTCCCCCAGGGGGCTCCTACGAGCAGTACTTC
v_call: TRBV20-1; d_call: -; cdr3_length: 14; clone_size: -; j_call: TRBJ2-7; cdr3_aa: CSARPALDPYEQYF; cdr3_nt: TGCAGTGCTAGACCGGCGCTAGATCCCTACGAGCAGTACTTC
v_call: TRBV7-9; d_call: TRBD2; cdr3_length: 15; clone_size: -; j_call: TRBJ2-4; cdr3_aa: CASSKVAGDPYIQYF; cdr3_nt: TGTGCCAGCAGCAAAGTAGCGGGAGATCCGTACATTCAGTACTTC
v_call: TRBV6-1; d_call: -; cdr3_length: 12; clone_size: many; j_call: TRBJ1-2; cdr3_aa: CASSGRYYGYTF; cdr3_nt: TGTGCCAGCAGTGGGCGGTACTATGGCTACACCTTC
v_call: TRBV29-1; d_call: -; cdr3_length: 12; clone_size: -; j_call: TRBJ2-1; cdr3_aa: CSGDRDYNEQFF; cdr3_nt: TGCAGCGGGGACCGGGACTACAATGAGCAGTTCTTC